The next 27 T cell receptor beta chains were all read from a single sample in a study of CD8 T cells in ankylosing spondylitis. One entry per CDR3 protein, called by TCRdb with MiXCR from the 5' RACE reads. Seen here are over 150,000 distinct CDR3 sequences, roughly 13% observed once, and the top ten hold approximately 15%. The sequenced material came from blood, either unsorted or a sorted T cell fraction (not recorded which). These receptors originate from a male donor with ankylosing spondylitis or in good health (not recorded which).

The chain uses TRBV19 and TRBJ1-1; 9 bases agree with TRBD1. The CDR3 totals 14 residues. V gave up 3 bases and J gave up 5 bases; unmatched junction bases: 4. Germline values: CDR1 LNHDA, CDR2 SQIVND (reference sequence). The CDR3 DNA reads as TGTGCCAGTAGTATGGGACAGGGCTGGACTGAAGCTTTCTTT. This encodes CASSMGQGWTEAFF.

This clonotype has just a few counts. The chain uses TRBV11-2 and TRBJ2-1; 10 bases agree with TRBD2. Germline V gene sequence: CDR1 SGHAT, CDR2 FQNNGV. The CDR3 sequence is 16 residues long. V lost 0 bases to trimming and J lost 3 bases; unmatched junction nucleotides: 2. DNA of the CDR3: TGTGCCAGCAGCTTAGAGCCTAGCGGGAGCTACAATGAGCAGTTCTTC. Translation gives CASSLEPSGSYNEQFF.

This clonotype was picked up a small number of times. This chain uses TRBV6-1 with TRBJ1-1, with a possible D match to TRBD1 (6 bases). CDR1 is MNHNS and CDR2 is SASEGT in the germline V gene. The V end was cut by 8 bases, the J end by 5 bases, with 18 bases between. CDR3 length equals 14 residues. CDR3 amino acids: CASAMGQGRTEAFF. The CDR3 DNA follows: TGTGCCAGCGCGATGGGGCAGGGGAGGACTGAAGCTTTCTTT.

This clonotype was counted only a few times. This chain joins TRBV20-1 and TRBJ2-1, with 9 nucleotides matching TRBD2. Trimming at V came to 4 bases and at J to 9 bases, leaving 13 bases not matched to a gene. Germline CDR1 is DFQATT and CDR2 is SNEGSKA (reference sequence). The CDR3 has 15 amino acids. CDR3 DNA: TGCAGTGCTACCCCAAGTGGCGGGGGGGCCCCTGAGCAGTTCTTC. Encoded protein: CSATPSGGGAPEQFF.

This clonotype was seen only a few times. The CDR3, as DNA: TGTGCCAGCAGTTTAATCCCAATCGGGCGGGTTGCAGATACGCAGTATTTT. Translated: CASSLIPIGRVADTQYF. This chain connects TRBV12-3 or TRBV12-4 to TRBJ2-3, with D maybe TRBD2 (5 bases). The CDR3 covers 17 residues. V lost 2 bases, J lost 4 bases, and 19 bases lay in between.

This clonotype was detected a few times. CDR3 protein: CASSLDQGTYAEAFF. CDR3 in DNA: TGCGCCAGCAGCTTGGATCAGGGGACATACGCTGAAGCTTTCTTT. The genes are TRBV5-1 and TRBJ1-1; weak D call: TRBD1 (6 bases). The germline V gene encodes CDR1 SGHRS and CDR2 YFSETQ. Trimming took off 0 bases at V and 6 bases at J, with 15 bases between the two ends. The CDR3 runs to 15 residues.

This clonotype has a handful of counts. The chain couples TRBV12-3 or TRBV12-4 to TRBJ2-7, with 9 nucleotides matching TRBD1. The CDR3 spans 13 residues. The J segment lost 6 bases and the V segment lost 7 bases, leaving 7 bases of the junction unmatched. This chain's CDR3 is CASILTGGTEQYF. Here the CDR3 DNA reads TGTGCCAGCATTTTGACAGGGGGGACCGAGCAGTACTTC.

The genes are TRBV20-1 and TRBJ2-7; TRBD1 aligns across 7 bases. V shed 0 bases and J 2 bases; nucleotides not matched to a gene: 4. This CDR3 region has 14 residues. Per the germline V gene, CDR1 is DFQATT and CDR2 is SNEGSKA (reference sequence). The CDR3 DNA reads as TGCAGTGCTAGAGATTGGCAGGGGGCCTACGAGCAGTACTTC. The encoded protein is CSARDWQGAYEQYF.

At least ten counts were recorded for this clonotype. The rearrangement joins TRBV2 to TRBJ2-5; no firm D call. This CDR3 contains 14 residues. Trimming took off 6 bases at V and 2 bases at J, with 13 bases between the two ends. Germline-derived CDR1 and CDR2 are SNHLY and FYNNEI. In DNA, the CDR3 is TGTGCCAGCAGCCCCCACCCAACACAAGAGACCCAGTACTTC. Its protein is CASSPHPTQETQYF.

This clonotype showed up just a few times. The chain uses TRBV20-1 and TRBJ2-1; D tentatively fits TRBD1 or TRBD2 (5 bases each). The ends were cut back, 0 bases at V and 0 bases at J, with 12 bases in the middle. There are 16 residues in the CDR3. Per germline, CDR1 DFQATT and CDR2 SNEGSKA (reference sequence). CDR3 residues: CSARDLEGRSYNEQFF. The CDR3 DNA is TGCAGTGCTAGAGACCTCGAGGGGCGCTCCTACAATGAGCAGTTCTTC.

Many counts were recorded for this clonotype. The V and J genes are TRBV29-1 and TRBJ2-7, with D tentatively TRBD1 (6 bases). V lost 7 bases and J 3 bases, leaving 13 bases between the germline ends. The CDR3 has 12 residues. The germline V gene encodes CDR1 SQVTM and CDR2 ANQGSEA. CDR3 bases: TGCAGCGCAGGACAGTCCAACTACGAGCAGTACTTC. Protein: CSAGQSNYEQYF.

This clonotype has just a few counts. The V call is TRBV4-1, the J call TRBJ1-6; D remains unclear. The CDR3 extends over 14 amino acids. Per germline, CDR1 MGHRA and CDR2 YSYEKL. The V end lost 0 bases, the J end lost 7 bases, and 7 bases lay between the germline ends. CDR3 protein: CASSQESNNSPLHF. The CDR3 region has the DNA TGCGCCAGCAGCCAAGAGAGTAACAATTCACCCCTCCACTTT.

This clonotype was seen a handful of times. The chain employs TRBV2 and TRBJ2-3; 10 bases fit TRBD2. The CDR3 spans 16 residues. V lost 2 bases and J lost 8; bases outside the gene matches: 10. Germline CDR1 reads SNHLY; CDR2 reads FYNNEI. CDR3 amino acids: CASSENFYLAGVTQYF. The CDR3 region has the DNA TGTGCCAGCAGTGAAAATTTCTACCTAGCGGGAGTTACGCAGTATTTT.

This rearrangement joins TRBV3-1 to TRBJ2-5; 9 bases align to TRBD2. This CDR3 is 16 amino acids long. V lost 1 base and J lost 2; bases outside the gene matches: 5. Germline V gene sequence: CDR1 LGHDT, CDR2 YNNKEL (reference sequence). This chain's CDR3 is CASSQGVAGAQETQYF. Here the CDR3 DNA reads TGTGCCAGCAGCCAAGGTGTAGCGGGGGCACAAGAGACCCAGTACTTC.

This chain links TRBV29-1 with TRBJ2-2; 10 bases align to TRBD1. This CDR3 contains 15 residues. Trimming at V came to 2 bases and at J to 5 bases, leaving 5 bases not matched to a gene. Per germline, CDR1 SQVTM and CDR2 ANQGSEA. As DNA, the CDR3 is TGCAGCGTTGAAACCGGACAGGGGGGAACCGGGGAGCTGTTTTTT. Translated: CSVETGQGGTGELFF.

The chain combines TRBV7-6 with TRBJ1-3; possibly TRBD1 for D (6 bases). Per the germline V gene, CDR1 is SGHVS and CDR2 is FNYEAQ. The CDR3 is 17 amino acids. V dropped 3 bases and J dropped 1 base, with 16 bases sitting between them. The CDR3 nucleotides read TGTGCCAGCAGCTTCTCGCCCGACAGGACTTCTGGAAACACCATATATTTT. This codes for CASSFSPDRTSGNTIYF.

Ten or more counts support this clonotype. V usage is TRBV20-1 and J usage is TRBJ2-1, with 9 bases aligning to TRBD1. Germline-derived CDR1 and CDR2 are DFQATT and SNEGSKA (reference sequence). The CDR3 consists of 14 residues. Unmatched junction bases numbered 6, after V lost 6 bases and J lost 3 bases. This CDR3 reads CSASGQGNYNEQFF. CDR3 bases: TGCAGTGCCTCTGGACAGGGGAACTACAATGAGCAGTTCTTC.

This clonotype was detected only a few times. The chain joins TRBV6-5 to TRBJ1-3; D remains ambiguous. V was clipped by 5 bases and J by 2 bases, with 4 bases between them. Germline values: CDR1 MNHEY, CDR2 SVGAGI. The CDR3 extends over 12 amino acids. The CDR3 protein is CASSETGNTIYF. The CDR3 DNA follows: TGTGCCAGCAGTGAGACTGGAAACACCATATATTTT.

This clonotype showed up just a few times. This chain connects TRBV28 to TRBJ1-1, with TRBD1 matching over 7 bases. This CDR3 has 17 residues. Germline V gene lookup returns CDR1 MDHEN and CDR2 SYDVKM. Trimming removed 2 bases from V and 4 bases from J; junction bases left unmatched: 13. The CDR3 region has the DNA TGTGCCAGCAGTTTAGCACCGGGACAGCGAGGGATCACTGAAGCTTTCTTT. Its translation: CASSLAPGQRGITEAFF.

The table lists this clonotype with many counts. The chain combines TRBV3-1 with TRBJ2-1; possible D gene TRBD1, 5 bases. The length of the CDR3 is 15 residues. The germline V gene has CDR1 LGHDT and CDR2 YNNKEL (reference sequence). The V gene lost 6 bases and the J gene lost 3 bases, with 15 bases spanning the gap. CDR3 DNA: TGTGCCAGCAGTGAGGACACTGCAATCTACAATGAGCAGTTCTTC. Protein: CASSEDTAIYNEQFF.

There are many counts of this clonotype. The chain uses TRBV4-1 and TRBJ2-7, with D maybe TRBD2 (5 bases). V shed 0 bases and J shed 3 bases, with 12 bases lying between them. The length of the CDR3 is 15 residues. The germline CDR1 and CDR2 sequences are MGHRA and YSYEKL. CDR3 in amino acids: CASSQDSPGVYEQYF. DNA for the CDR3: TGCGCCAGCAGCCAAGATAGCCCCGGGGTCTACGAGCAGTACTTC.

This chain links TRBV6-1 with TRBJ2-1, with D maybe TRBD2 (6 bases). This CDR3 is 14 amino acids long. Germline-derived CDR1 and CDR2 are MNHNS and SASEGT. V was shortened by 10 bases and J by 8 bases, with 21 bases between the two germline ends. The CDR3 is CAIGGYRGPDEQFF. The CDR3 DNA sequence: TGTGCCATCGGGGGTTATCGGGGTCCGGATGAGCAGTTCTTC.

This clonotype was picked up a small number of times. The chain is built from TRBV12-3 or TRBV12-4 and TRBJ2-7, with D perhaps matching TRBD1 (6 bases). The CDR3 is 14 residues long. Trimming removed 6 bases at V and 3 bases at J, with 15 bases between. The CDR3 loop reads CASSDGTQVYEQYF. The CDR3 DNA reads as TGTGCCAGCAGCGACGGGACACAAGTCTACGAGCAGTACTTC.

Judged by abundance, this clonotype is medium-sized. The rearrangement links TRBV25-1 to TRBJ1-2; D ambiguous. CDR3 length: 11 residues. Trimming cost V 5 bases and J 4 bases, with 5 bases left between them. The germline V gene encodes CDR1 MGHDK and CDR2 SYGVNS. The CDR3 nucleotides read TGTGCCAGCAGTCAGAGCTATGGCTACACCTTC. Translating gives CASSQSYGYTF.

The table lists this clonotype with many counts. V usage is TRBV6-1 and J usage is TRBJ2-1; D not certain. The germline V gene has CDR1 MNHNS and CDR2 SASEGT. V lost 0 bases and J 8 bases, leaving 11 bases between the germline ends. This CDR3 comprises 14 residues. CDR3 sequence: CASSEALGWDEQFF. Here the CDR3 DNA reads TGTGCCAGCAGTGAAGCCCTGGGCTGGGATGAGCAGTTCTTC.

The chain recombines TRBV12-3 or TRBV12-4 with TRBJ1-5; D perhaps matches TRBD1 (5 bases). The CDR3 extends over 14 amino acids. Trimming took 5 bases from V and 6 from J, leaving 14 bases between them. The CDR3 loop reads CASSTQGVGQPQHF. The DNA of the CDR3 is TGTGCCAGCAGTACTCAGGGAGTAGGTCAGCCCCAGCATTTT.

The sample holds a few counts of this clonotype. CDR3 amino acids: CASSYSKYQPQHF. The CDR3 DNA sequence: TGTGCCAGCAGTTACTCGAAATACCAGCCCCAGCATTTT. The chain carries TRBV6-5 and TRBJ1-5; D is ambiguous. Germline V gene sequence: CDR1 MNHEY, CDR2 SVGAGI. This CDR3 has 13 amino acids. The ends were cut back, 0 bases at V and 7 bases at J, with 7 bases in the middle.